These 28 T cell receptor beta chains were all obtained from the same sample, sequenced in a study of T-cell reconstitution after alpha-beta-depleted transplantation in children. A TCRbeta library incorporating unique molecular identifiers was prepared. TCRdb recomputed calls from the PCR reads with MiXCR, one row per CDR3 protein. The data show some 840,000 distinct CDR3 sequences, 15% to 20% seen once. The specimen was PBMCs, mostly from graft donor cells, collected 360 days after TCRalphabeta/CD19-depleted stem cell transplant. The receptors were gathered from a male patient younger than 18 who had a stem cell transplant for acute lymphoblastic leukemia, so the T cells may come from the graft donor.

This clonotype was detected a few times. The V gene is TRBV4-1, the J gene TRBJ2-7, with TRBD2 as a possible D gene (5 bases). Trimming stripped 1 base from V and 8 bases from J, with 12 bases between. The CDR3 length is 13 residues. The germline V gene encodes CDR1 MGHRA and CDR2 YSYEKL. Written as DNA, the CDR3 is TGCGCCAGCAGCCAAGCCCGGGGAATTAAGCAGTACTTC. Translation gives CASSQARGIKQYF.

This clonotype has a handful of counts. This chain uses TRBV20-1 with TRBJ2-7; possible D gene TRBD1, 6 bases. The CDR3 is made up of 13 amino acids. The V gene lost 6 bases and the J gene lost 2 bases, with 14 bases spanning the gap. Germline V gene lookup returns CDR1 DFQATT and CDR2 SNEGSKA (reference sequence). The CDR3 DNA sequence: TGCAGTGCGCCGGGACACCCGGCCTACGAGCAGTACTTC. Translation: CSAPGHPAYEQYF.

There are many counts of this clonotype. This rearrangement joins TRBV7-9 to TRBJ1-2; maybe TRBD1 (5 bases). V was shortened by 5 bases and J by 3 bases, with 16 bases between the two germline ends. The CDR3 length is 15 residues. CDR1 and CDR2 (germline): SEHNR, FQNEAQ (reference sequence). The CDR3 nucleotides are TGTGCCAGCAGCCCCGGGACGGTCGAGGACTATGGCTACACCTTC. This translates into CASSPGTVEDYGYTF.

This clonotype was recorded many times. The J gene is TRBJ2-7, the V gene TRBV29-1; TRBD1 might be the D (5 bases). Germline CDR1 reads SQVTM; CDR2 reads ANQGSEA. The CDR3 spans 11 residues. V dropped 4 bases and J dropped 5 bases, with 9 bases sitting between them. CDR3 coding DNA: TGCAGCGTTGGAGGACATCACGAGCAGTACTTC. It is translated as CSVGGHHEQYF.

The chain joins TRBV5-1 to TRBJ2-3; TRBD2 matches 13 bases. Germline V lookup: CDR1 SGHRS, CDR2 YFSETQ. With V trimmed by 4 bases and J by 4 bases, 9 bases remained unmatched. This CDR3 contains 17 residues. CDR3 sequence (DNA): TGCGCCAGCAGCGCCACAACTAGCGGGAGGGCCCCAGATACGCAGTATTTT. It translates to CASSATTSGRAPDTQYF.

This clonotype was counted between two and nine times. V and J are TRBV11-2 and TRBJ2-7; D gene ambiguous. V lost 4 bases, J lost 5 bases, and 9 bases lay in between. This CDR3 has 12 residues. The germline V gene encodes CDR1 SGHAT and CDR2 FQNNGV. CDR3 nucleotides: TGTGCCAGCAGCTATTACTCGGACGAGCAGTACTTC. Amino acids: CASSYYSDEQYF.

This clonotype was observed a handful of times. J is TRBJ1-2 and V is TRBV4-2; D is unresolved. The germline CDR1 and CDR2 sequences are LGHNA and YNFKEQ. V lost 0 bases and J 4 bases, leaving 9 bases between the germline ends. The CDR3 covers 14 residues. The CDR3 here is CASSQEKGGYGYTF. The CDR3 DNA is TGTGCCAGCAGCCAAGAAAAGGGAGGCTATGGCTACACCTTC.

This clonotype has only a few counts. The chain has TRBV29-1 and TRBJ2-2; 11 nucleotides align to TRBD1. The ends lost 4 bases at V and 4 bases at J; junction bases unmatched: 2. Germline values: CDR1 SQVTM, CDR2 ANQGSEA. This CDR3 has 14 residues. The CDR3: CSVVGTGGTGELFF. CDR3 nucleotide sequence: TGCAGCGTTGTGGGGACAGGGGGCACCGGGGAGCTGTTTTTT.

J is TRBJ1-1 and V is TRBV27, with a tentative D call TRBD1 (6 bases). The length of the CDR3 is 16 residues. V gave up 5 bases and J gave up 0 bases, with 16 bases separating them. Looked up from germline, CDR1 is MNHEY and CDR2 is SMNVEV (reference sequence). CDR3 coding DNA: TGTGCCAGCAGTAACAGGGATTACACCATGAACACTGAAGCTTTCTTT. This encodes CASSNRDYTMNTEAFF.

J is TRBJ1-1 and V is TRBV4-1, with D possibly being TRBD1 (5 bases). V lost 0 bases and J 5 bases, leaving 16 bases between the germline ends. The CDR3 loop spans 16 amino acids. Germline V gives CDR1 MGHRA, CDR2 YSYEKL. CDR3 sequence reads: CASSQDLLTAPTEAFF. In nucleotides, the CDR3 is TGCGCCAGCAGCCAAGATCTCCTGACAGCTCCAACTGAAGCTTTCTTT.

This clonotype was counted between two and nine times. This chain joins TRBV7-9 and TRBJ1-2; TRBD1 agrees at 7 bases. V trimming: 0 bases; J trimming: 4 bases; junction bases outside the gene matches: 8. This CDR3 spans 16 amino acids. The germline CDR1 and CDR2 sequences are SEHNR and FQNEAQ (reference sequence). CDR3 loop: CASSLAGRTGAYGYTF. The CDR3 DNA is TGTGCCAGCAGCTTAGCGGGGAGGACAGGCGCCTATGGCTACACCTTC.

This clonotype was counted a few times. This chain uses TRBV7-6 with TRBJ1-2; TRBD1 is a possible D gene (5 bases). Germline CDR1 and CDR2: SGHVS and FNYEAQ. V was cut by 3 bases and J by 8 bases, with 10 bases left in between. The CDR3 loop spans 12 amino acids. CDR3 coding DNA: TGTGCCAGCAGCTTGCTTACAGGCGGCTACACCTTC. Translation: CASSLLTGGYTF.

The V gene is TRBV7-6, the J gene TRBJ1-2; unclear D gene. This CDR3 has 17 residues. Looked up from germline, CDR1 is SGHVS and CDR2 is FNYEAQ. Trimming pared 5 bases from V and 3 bases from J, leaving 22 bases between. As DNA, the CDR3 is TGTGCCAGCAGCACCCTTTATGGACGGATATCTGACTATGGCTACACCTTC. As protein: CASSTLYGRISDYGYTF.

The chain uses TRBV12-3 or TRBV12-4 and TRBJ1-4, with D hard to call. The CDR3 is 12 amino acids. V dropped 6 bases and J dropped 8 bases, with 10 bases sitting between them. The chain's CDR3 is CASRFREEKLFF. CDR3 nucleotides: TGTGCCAGCAGGTTTCGGGAGGAAAAACTGTTTTTT.

CDR3 region: CASTLGRTGTDGYTF. DNA of the CDR3: TGTGCCAGCACCCTCGGGCGGACCGGGACCGATGGCTACACCTTC. The rearrangement uses TRBV12-3 or TRBV12-4 and TRBJ1-2; tentative D call: TRBD1 (5 bases). This CDR3 comprises 15 residues. V lost 7 bases and J 6 bases, leaving 21 bases between the germline ends.

This clonotype was detected only a few times. The chain carries TRBV7-9 and TRBJ2-3; D is ambiguous. From germline, CDR1 is SEHNR and CDR2 FQNEAQ (reference sequence). Trimming took off 3 bases at V and 0 bases at J, with 10 bases between the two ends. The CDR3 is 15 amino acids. The CDR3, as DNA: TGTGCCAGCAGCTTTGAGTCCCCGAGCACAGATACGCAGTATTTT. Its protein product is CASSFESPSTDTQYF.

This clonotype was counted a few times. The CDR3 nucleotides are TGTGCCAGCAGCTTGTATAAGGGGCAGGGCACTGAAGCTTTCTTT. Amino acids: CASSLYKGQGTEAFF. The chain carries TRBV7-8 and TRBJ1-1; D is possibly TRBD1 (5 bases). In germline, CDR1 is SGHVS, CDR2 FQNEAQ. V lost 3 bases and J lost 4, with 15 bases in between. The CDR3 contains 15 residues.

This clonotype has a handful of counts. The genes are TRBV24-1 and TRBJ1-5; 7 nucleotides agree with TRBD1. V lost 4 bases to trimming and J lost 1 base; unmatched junction nucleotides: 9. CDR3 size: 17 residues. CDR1 is KGHDR, CDR2 SFDVKD, per germline. Written as DNA, the CDR3 is TGTGCCACCAGTGACCCCAGACAGGGCTTGAGCAATCAGCCCCAGCATTTT. Its translation: CATSDPRQGLSNQPQHF.

This clonotype was detected a few times. The chain has TRBV25-1 and TRBJ1-2; 8 bases are shared with TRBD1. The CDR3 covers 14 residues. Germline V gene lookup returns CDR1 MGHDK and CDR2 SYGVNS. V lost 3 bases and J lost 6; bases outside the gene matches: 6. Here the CDR3 reads CASSDSGQGHGYTF. For the CDR3, the DNA is TGTGCCAGCAGTGACTCAGGACAGGGCCATGGCTACACCTTC.

This chain links TRBV12-3 or TRBV12-4 with TRBJ2-3; D possibly corresponds to TRBD2 (6 bases). Trimming cost V 6 bases and J 4 bases, with 14 bases left between them. This CDR3 spans 14 amino acids. DNA of the CDR3: TGTGCCAGCAGCCCACGGGAGAGGGCAGATACGCAGTATTTT. It specifies CASSPRERADTQYF.

This chain joins TRBV18 and TRBJ2-1, with 11 bases that match TRBD1. Per germline, CDR1 KGHSH and CDR2 LQKENI. Trimming at V came to 1 base and at J to 4 bases, leaving 3 bases not matched to a gene. This CDR3 has 16 amino acids. The CDR3 DNA reads as TGTGCCAGCTCACCACGGACAGGGGGCGCTTACAATGAGCAGTTCTTC. Translated: CASSPRTGGAYNEQFF.

This clonotype was counted between two and nine times. The V call is TRBV7-9, the J call TRBJ2-1; 12 bases are shared with TRBD2. V was clipped by 5 bases and J by 10 bases; unmatched bases: 12. Germline CDR1 reads SEHNR; CDR2 reads FQNEAQ (reference sequence). The CDR3 totals 16 residues. The CDR3 is CASSPPTSGRPGEQFF. CDR3 DNA: TGTGCCAGCAGCCCACCAACTAGCGGGAGGCCGGGGGAGCAGTTCTTC.

This chain connects TRBV5-1 to TRBJ2-2; perhaps D is TRBD1 or TRBD2 (5 bases each). The CDR3 is 16 amino acids. V was clipped by 1 base and J by 3 bases, with 13 bases between them. The germline V gene encodes CDR1 SGHRS and CDR2 YFSETQ. CDR3 in amino acids: CASSLRGLEYTGELFF. In DNA, the CDR3 is TGCGCCAGCAGCTTGCGGGGCCTAGAGTACACCGGGGAGCTGTTTTTT.

This chain connects TRBV7-9 to TRBJ2-1; TRBD2 agrees at 7 bases. Unmatched junction bases numbered 11, after V lost 3 bases and J lost 6 bases. CDR1 is SEHNR, CDR2 FQNEAQ, per germline (reference sequence). CDR3 length equals 16 residues. CDR3 nucleotides: TGTGCCAGCAGCTTTGGGGCTCGCGGGAGTGGCAATGAGCAGTTCTTC. As protein: CASSFGARGSGNEQFF.

This clonotype was observed a few times. This rearrangement joins TRBV7-7 to TRBJ2-7; D gene unclear. Per the germline V gene, CDR1 is SSHAT and CDR2 is FNYEAQ (reference sequence). The germline V and J ends were trimmed by 5 bases and 0 bases, with 8 bases remaining between them. The CDR3 runs 13 residues. CDR3 coding DNA: TGTGCCAGCAGCCGAGGCAACTCCTACGAGCAGTACTTC. Protein: CASSRGNSYEQYF.

The sample holds a few counts of this clonotype. The chain has TRBV30 and TRBJ2-3; D is unresolved. Germline V gives CDR1 GTSNPN, CDR2 SVGIG (reference sequence). The CDR3 spans 11 residues. V was cut by 1 base and J by 10 bases, with 9 bases left in between. CDR3 in amino acids: CAWSEVKAQYF. Written as DNA, the CDR3 is TGTGCCTGGAGTGAAGTTAAGGCGCAGTATTTT.

The chain combines TRBV4-1 with TRBJ2-5, with TRBD2 identical over 11 bases. Germline values: CDR1 MGHRA, CDR2 YSYEKL. V trimming: 2 bases; J trimming: 3 bases; junction bases outside the gene matches: 8. The CDR3 loop spans 17 amino acids. The DNA for the CDR3 is TGCGCCAGCAGCCAAAGTAGCGGGAGGGCCAGGAAAGAGACCCAGTACTTC. Translating it yields CASSQSSGRARKETQYF.

The chain has TRBV12-3 or TRBV12-4 and TRBJ2-3; TRBD2 agrees at 7 bases. The CDR3 extends over 14 amino acids. V trimming: 4 bases; J trimming: 2 bases; junction bases outside the gene matches: 3. In DNA form, the CDR3 reads TGTGCCAGCAGTTGGCTAGCGGTCACAGATACGCAGTATTTT. As protein: CASSWLAVTDTQYF.